These 5 T cell receptor beta chains were sequenced from one sample in a study of cytomegalovirus exposure and HLA in healthy donors. Repertoires were generated with immunoSEQ multiplex PCR, while TCRdb's copy carries only in-frame clones and drops some. The sample carries approximately 90,000 clones, roughly 92% recorded once. The material sequenced was PBMCs. Receptors were obtained from a woman in her twenties or thirties in good health and CMV-seropositive.

The chain uses TRBV6-1 and TRBJ2-1, with 11 bases aligning to TRBD2. CDR1 MNHNS and CDR2 SASEGT come from the germline V gene. With V trimmed by 4 bases and J by 2 bases, 1 base remained unmatched. The CDR3 is made up of 15 amino acids. The CDR3 DNA is TGTGCCAGCAGTGGGACTAGCGGGCCCTACAATGAGCAGTTCTTC. It is translated as CASSGTSGPYNEQFF.

The rearrangement joins TRBV30 to TRBJ1-1; no clear D gene. V was trimmed by 0 bases and J by 2 bases, leaving 7 bases between them. Germline CDR1 reads GTSNPN; CDR2 reads SVGIG (reference sequence). This CDR3 region has 13 residues. The CDR3: CAWSVHSNTEAFF. The CDR3 DNA reads as TGTGCCTGGAGTGTACATTCCAACACTGAAGCTTTCTTT.

This clone showed up just once. The chain combines TRBV10-3 with TRBJ2-1, with 10 bases identical to TRBD1. Germline V gene lookup returns CDR1 ENHRY and CDR2 SYGVKD. Trimming took 1 base from V and 5 from J; bases not matched to a gene: 5. CDR3 size: 16 residues. This CDR3 reads CAISEYWTGGHNEQFF. The CDR3 region has the DNA TGTGCCATCAGTGAGTATTGGACAGGGGGACACAATGAGCAGTTCTTC.

J is TRBJ2-1 and V is TRBV7-9; 8 bases agree with TRBD2. Germline V lookup: CDR1 SEHNR, CDR2 FQNEAQ (reference sequence). The CDR3 length is 14 residues. V gave up 5 bases and J gave up 8 bases; unmatched junction bases: 8. The CDR3, as DNA: TGTGCCAGCAGCCCCTTAGCGGGAAACGATGAGCAGTTCTTC. Translated, it gives CASSPLAGNDEQFF.

The gene calls are TRBV9 and TRBJ1-2; D unresolved. The CDR3 is made up of 12 amino acids. CDR1 and CDR2 from the germline V gene are SGDLS and YYNGEE. V was shortened by 5 bases and J by 1 base, with 6 bases between the two germline ends. CDR3 loop: CASSADNYGYTF. CDR3 DNA: TGTGCCAGCAGTGCAGATAACTATGGCTACACCTTC.